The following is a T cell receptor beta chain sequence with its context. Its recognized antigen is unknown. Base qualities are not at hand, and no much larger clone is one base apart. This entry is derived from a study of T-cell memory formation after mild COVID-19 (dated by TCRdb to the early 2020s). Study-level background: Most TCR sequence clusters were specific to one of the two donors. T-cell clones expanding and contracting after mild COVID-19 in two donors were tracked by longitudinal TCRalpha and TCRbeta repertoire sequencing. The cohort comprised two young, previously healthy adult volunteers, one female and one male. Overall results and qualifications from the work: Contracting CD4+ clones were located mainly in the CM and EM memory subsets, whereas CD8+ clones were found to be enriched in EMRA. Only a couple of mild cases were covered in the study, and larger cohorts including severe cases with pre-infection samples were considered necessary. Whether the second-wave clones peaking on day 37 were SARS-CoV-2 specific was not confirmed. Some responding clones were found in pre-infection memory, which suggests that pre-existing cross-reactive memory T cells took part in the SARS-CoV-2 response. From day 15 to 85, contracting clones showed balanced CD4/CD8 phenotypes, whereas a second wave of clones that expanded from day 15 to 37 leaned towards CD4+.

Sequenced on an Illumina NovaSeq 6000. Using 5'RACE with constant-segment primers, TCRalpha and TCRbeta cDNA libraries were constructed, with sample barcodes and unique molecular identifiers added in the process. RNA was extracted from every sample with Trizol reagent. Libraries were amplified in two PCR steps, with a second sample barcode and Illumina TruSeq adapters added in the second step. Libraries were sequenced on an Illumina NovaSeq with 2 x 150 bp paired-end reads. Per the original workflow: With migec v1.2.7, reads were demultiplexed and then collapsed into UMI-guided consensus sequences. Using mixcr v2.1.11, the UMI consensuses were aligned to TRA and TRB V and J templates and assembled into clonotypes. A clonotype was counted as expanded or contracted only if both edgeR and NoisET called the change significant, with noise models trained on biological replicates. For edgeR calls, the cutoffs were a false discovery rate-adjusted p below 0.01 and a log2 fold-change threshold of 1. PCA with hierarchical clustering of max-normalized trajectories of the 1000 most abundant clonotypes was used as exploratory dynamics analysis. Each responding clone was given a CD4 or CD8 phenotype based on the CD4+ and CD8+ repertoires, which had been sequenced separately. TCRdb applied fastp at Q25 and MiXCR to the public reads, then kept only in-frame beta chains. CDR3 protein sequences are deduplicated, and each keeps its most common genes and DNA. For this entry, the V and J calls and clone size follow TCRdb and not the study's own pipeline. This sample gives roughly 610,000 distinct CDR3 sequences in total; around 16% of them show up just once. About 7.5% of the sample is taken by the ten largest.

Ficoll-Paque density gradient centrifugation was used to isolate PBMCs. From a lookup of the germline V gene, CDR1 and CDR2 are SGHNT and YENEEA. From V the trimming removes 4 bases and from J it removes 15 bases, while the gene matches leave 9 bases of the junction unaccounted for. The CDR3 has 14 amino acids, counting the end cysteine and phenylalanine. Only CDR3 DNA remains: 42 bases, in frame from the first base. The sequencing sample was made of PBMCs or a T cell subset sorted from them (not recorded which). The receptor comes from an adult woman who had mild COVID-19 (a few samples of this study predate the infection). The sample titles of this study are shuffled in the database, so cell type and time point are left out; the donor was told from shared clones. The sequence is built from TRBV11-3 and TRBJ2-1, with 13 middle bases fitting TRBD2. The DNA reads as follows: TGTGCCAGCAGCTCCGGACTAGCGGGAGAGTTAGGGTTCTTC. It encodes CASSSGLAGELGFF.